The clone carrying this T cell receptor (beta chain) was detected ten times or more. Its specificity is not known. The data are from a study of T cells in Graves' hyperthyroidism and ophthalmopathy. Study outcomes and limitations: Model output signaled ophthalmopathy a median 6.5 months ahead of onset. Within blood appeared most thyroid clonotypes that had expanded above 0.001.

Uncontrolled infection, other autoimmune disease, pregnancy or lactation disqualified patients from enrolment. Using RNA transcripts as the source, TCR beta CDR3 regions were amplified. HTBI primers were the set used in a first-round RT-PCR of the TCR CDR3. TCRdb ran MiXCR on the multiplex PCR reads and lists one entry per CDR3 protein. The table has roughly 580,000 distinct CDR3 sequences, more than 11% seen once. Per germline, CDR1 DFQATT and CDR2 SNEGSKA (reference sequence). This CDR3 is built from 15 residues. V was trimmed by 0 bases and J by 4 bases, leaving 15 bases between them. The rearrangement uses TRBV20-1 and TRBJ1-2, with a weak D call TRBD1 (5 bases). Specimen: blood. The TCR was taken from a woman aged 25 to 39 with Graves' hyperthyroidism that later progressed to Graves' ophthalmopathy. CDR3 DNA: TGCAGTGCTAGAGATTCCCCTCAGGGTCTCTATGGCTACACCTTC. Encoded protein: CSARDSPQGLYGYTF.